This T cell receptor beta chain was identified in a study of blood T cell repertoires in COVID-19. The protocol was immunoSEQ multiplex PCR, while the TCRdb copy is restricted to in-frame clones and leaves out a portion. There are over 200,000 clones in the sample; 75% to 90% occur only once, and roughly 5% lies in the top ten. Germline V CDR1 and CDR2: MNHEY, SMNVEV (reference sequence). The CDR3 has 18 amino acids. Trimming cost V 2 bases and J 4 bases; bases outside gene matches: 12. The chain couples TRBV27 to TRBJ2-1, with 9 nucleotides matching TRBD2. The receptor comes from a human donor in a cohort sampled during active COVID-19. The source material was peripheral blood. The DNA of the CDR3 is TGTGCCAGCAGTTTACGGGGACTAGCCCTCGATACTTACAATGAGCAGTTCTTC. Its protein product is CASSLRGLALDTYNEQFF.